One and the same sample provided the 16 T cell receptor beta chains below, sequenced in a study of blood T cell repertoires in COVID-19. Measured with immunoSEQ multiplex PCR; TCRdb has only the in-frame clones, and not every one. The sample has over 250,000 clones, roughly 80% seen once. The sample comprised peripheral blood. The receptors were gathered from a woman between 45 and 65 years old who had recovered from COVID-19.

The chain carries TRBV28 and TRBJ2-2, with D maybe TRBD2 (6 bases). Germline CDR1 is MDHEN and CDR2 is SYDVKM. The CDR3 has 14 residues. Trimming left V 7 bases short and J 6 bases short, with 15 bases between. The CDR3 is CASTFRWGAGELFF. The CDR3 DNA is TGTGCCAGCACCTTCCGGTGGGGGGCCGGGGAGCTGTTTTTT.

The chain joins TRBV19 to TRBJ1-5; maybe TRBD1 (6 bases). Germline assignment: CDR1 LNHDA and CDR2 SQIVND (reference sequence). V was shortened by 7 bases and J by 0 bases, with 13 bases between the two germline ends. The CDR3 consists of 15 residues. The CDR3 reads CASNQGGYSNQPQHF. DNA for the CDR3: TGTGCCAGTAATCAAGGGGGTTATAGCAATCAGCCCCAGCATTTT.

The chain links TRBV27 to TRBJ2-3, with 9 bases identical to TRBD1. J lost 9 bases, V lost 2 bases, and 6 bases had no gene match. Germline values: CDR1 MNHEY, CDR2 SMNVEV (reference sequence). The CDR3 has 14 residues. The CDR3 region is CASSLGGTGLTQYF. As DNA, the CDR3 is TGTGCCAGCAGTTTAGGCGGGACAGGGTTAACGCAGTATTTT.

V and J are TRBV6-5 and TRBJ1-2; D gene unclear. CDR3 length equals 14 residues. Trimming pared 6 bases from V and 7 bases from J, leaving 18 bases between. Germline V gene sequence: CDR1 MNHEY, CDR2 SVGAGI. DNA of the CDR3: TGTGCCAGCAGAATATTGACAACAAAAGGTGGCTACACCTTC. Translation gives CASRILTTKGGYTF.

This chain's CDR3 is CASPNWCPKNIQYF. CDR3 in DNA: TGTGCCAGCCCCAACTGGTGTCCCAAAAACATTCAGTACTTC. The gene calls are TRBV21-1 and TRBJ2-4; the table's D gene call, TRBD2, was not cross checked with the DNA. TRBV21-1 is a pseudogene locus. The CDR3 runs 14 residues.

The V call is TRBV6-6, the J call TRBJ1-6; no firm D call. The CDR3 contains 13 residues. CDR1 is MNHNY and CDR2 is SVGAGI in the germline V gene (reference sequence). The germline V and J ends were trimmed by 1 base and 8 bases, with 6 bases remaining between them. CDR3: CASSYFSDSPLHF. The CDR3 DNA sequence: TGTGCCAGCAGTTACTTTTCGGATTCACCCCTCCACTTT.

The V and J genes are TRBV27 and TRBJ1-2, with D uncertain. Germline CDR1 and CDR2: MNHEY and SMNVEV (reference sequence). The CDR3 is 14 amino acids. With 3 bases removed from V and 11 bases from J, the gap between germline ends came to 19 bases. CDR3 DNA: TGTGCCAGCAGTTTTGAGATCGTTTCCCCGTGGTACACCTTC. Amino acids: CASSFEIVSPWYTF.

The rearrangement uses TRBV7-2 and TRBJ1-1, with TRBD1 matching 8 bases. J was trimmed by 2 bases and V by 6 bases; bases with no gene match: 2. Germline V gene data show CDR1 as SGHTA and CDR2 as FQGNSA. This CDR3 contains 13 residues. CDR3 DNA sequence: TGTGCCAGCAGTGGACAGGGTAACACTGAAGCTTTCTTT. It specifies CASSGQGNTEAFF. Combining the CDR3 with reference TRBV7-2 and TRBJ1-1 gives the whole variable domain GAGVSQSPSNKVTEKGKDVELRCDPISGHTALYWYRQSLGQGLEFLIYFQGNSAPDKSGLPSDRFSAERTGGSVSTLTIQRTQQEDSAVYLCASSGQGNTEAFFGQGTRLTVV.

The chain joins TRBV6-1 to TRBJ2-7, with D possibly matching TRBD2 (6 bases). The CDR3 covers 15 residues. Germline V gene sequence: CDR1 MNHNS, CDR2 SASEGT. The V end was cut by 2 bases, the J end by 0 bases, with 11 bases between. The CDR3 DNA sequence: TGTGCCAGCAGTGAATCGGCGGGGCGCTCCTACGAGCAGTACTTC. Translation: CASSESAGRSYEQYF.

The chain recombines TRBV30 with TRBJ2-2, with TRBD2 identical over 9 bases. CDR1 is GTSNPN, CDR2 SVGIG, per germline (reference sequence). The CDR3 extends over 14 amino acids. V trimming: 3 bases; J trimming: 4 bases; junction bases outside the gene matches: 3. DNA of the CDR3: TGTGCCTGGAGAGCGGGAGGTGGCACCGGGGAGCTGTTTTTT. Its translation is CAWRAGGGTGELFF.

Regarding this clone: A read error may be the cause here, since a much bigger clone is one base away. Within the sample, other DNA sequences also encode this same CDR3. V is TRBV7-2 and J is TRBJ1-2, with a tentative D call TRBD1 (6 bases). This CDR3 region has 13 residues. CDR1 SGHTA and CDR2 FQGNSA come from the germline V gene. Trimming took 5 bases from V and 1 from J, leaving 8 bases between them. Here the CDR3 reads CASSPDSNYGYTF. The CDR3 DNA follows: TGTGCCAGCAGCCCGGACAGTAACTATGGCTACACCTTC.

Only a few counts were recorded for this clone. The rearrangement joins TRBV4-1 to TRBJ1-5, with a weak D call TRBD1 (6 bases). V was cut by 3 bases and J by 4 bases, with 16 bases left in between. The CDR3 totals 16 residues. CDR1 and CDR2 (germline): MGHRA, YSYEKL. The CDR3 sequence is CASSHPSGTPNQPQHF. As DNA, the CDR3 is TGCGCCAGCAGCCATCCCTCCGGGACACCAAATCAGCCCCAGCATTTT.

This chain joins TRBV2 and TRBJ1-5; maybe TRBD1 (6 bases). The V gene lost 4 bases and the J gene lost 4 bases, with 17 bases spanning the gap. Germline lookup yields CDR1 SNHLY and CDR2 FYNNEI. CDR3 length: 16 amino acids. The CDR3 loop reads CASSVGGAMWNQPQHF. CDR3 in DNA: TGTGCCAGCAGTGTGGGGGGGGCGATGTGGAATCAGCCCCAGCATTTT.

This chain connects TRBV7-2 to TRBJ2-7; 9 bases align to TRBD1. The trim removed 2 bases at V and 5 bases at J, leaving 16 bases unmatched. The CDR3 sequence is 18 residues long. Germline values: CDR1 SGHTA, CDR2 FQGNSA. In DNA, the CDR3 is TGTGCCAGCAGCTTAAAGCCCCCCGTCCCGGGACAGGGCGACGAGCAGTACTTC. This translates into CASSLKPPVPGQGDEQYF.

The chain carries TRBV5-1 and TRBJ1-4, with 8 bases lining up with TRBD1. CDR3 length: 14 residues. V was pared by 3 bases and J by 7 bases, with 5 bases of the junction left unmatched. Per the germline V gene, CDR1 is SGHRS and CDR2 is YFSETQ. The DNA of the CDR3 is TGCGCCAGCAGCTCCGGACAGGGAAGTGAAAAACTGTTTTTT. Translation: CASSSGQGSEKLFF.

This clone has only one observation. V usage is TRBV28 and J usage is TRBJ1-5; tentative D call: TRBD1 (5 bases). Germline CDR1 and CDR2: MDHEN and SYDVKM. The CDR3 length is 14 residues. Trimming shortened V by 3 bases and J by 9 bases, and 15 bases separated the two germline ends. This CDR3 is CASSLPSGQGPQHF. For the CDR3, the DNA is TGTGCCAGCAGTTTGCCCTCAGGCCAGGGGCCCCAGCATTTT.